A selection of T cell receptor beta chains follows, all from one sample in a study of T cell clones after liver transplantation. Only in-frame clones appear in the TCRdb table, and some are missing; sequencing was by immunoSEQ multiplex PCR. There are around 80,000 clones in the sample; about 82% occur only once, and approximately 0.47% lies in the top ten. The sequencing here drew on CD4+ T cells from blood, taken 46 months after liver transplant. The origin of the receptors is a human patient who received a liver transplant. T cells may partly derive from the graft donor. CDR3s include the opening cysteine and the closing phenylalanine or tryptophan. Fields, in order: V gene, J gene, D gene, clone size, CDR3 protein, CDR3 DNA. The D gene is left open where the match is weak. Clone size is given for some rows only: seen once, a few or many times, or a class if the clone is expanded.

TRBV2,TRBJ2-7,-,-,CASNQDSSYEQYF,TGTGCCAGCAATCAAGACAGTTCCTACGAGCAGTACTTC
TRBV30,TRBJ2-7,-,-,CAWSSTRGQRLYEQYF,TGTGCCTGGAGTAGCACAAGGGGACAACGCCTCTACGAGCAGTACTTC
TRBV13,TRBJ1-3,TRBD1,-,CASSHRQGPAGNTIYF,TGTGCCAGCAGCCACCGACAGGGTCCCGCTGGAAACACCATATATTTT
TRBV2,TRBJ2-7,-,few,CASSTDLYEQYF,TGTGCCAGCAGTACGGACCTCTACGAGCAGTACTTC
TRBV6-5,TRBJ1-1,TRBD1,-,CASSSPGQGKTEAFF,TGTGCCAGCAGTTCCCCGGGACAGGGAAAGACTGAAGCTTTCTTT
TRBV7-9,TRBJ1-2,-,once,CASSLGGYGYTF,TGTGCCAGCAGCTTGGGTGGCTATGGCTACACCTTC
TRBV11-2,TRBJ2-6,-,few,CASSLGGKGNSGANVLTF,TGTGCCAGCAGCTTAGGAGGAAAGGGAAACTCTGGGGCCAACGTCCTGACTTTC
TRBV4-2,TRBJ2-1,TRBD2,-,CASSHPGLAVDEQFF,TGTGCCAGCAGCCATCCGGGACTAGCAGTTGATGAGCAGTTCTTC
TRBV9,TRBJ2-1,TRBD2,-,CASSARLAGRPMVGYNEQFF,TGTGCCAGCAGCGCCCGACTAGCGGGAAGACCAATGGTCGGCTACAATGAGCAGTTCTTC
TRBV28,TRBJ1-6,-,-,CASSLVGPVNSPLHF,TGTGCCAGCAGTTTAGTAGGCCCTGTAAATTCACCCCTCCACTTT
TRBV28,TRBJ2-7,TRBD2,-,CASSLVTSGSYEQYF,TGTGCCAGCAGTTTAGTGACTAGCGGGTCCTACGAGCAGTACTTC
TRBV7-2,TRBJ2-1,TRBD2,-,CASSSQRGLAGNEQFF,TGTGCCAGCAGCTCCCAACGGGGACTAGCCGGAAATGAGCAGTTCTTC
TRBV27,TRBJ1-5,-,-,CASRADRYQPQHF,TGTGCCAGCAGGGCTGACAGGTATCAGCCCCAGCATTTT
TRBV18,TRBJ2-5,TRBD2,once,CASSIAGAEETQYF,TGTGCCAGCTCAATAGCGGGAGCTGAGGAGACCCAGTACTTC
TRBV27,TRBJ1-1,-,-,CASSLGVQNTEAFF,TGTGCCAGCAGTTTGGGCGTACAGAACACTGAAGCTTTCTTT
TRBV28,TRBJ2-3,-,-,CASSLGGSTDTQYF,TGTGCCAGCAGTTTAGGGGGTAGCACAGATACGCAGTATTTT
TRBV6-1,TRBJ1-4,-,-,CASSEALTGPTNEKLFF,TGTGCCAGCAGTGAAGCGCTAACAGGGCCCACTAATGAAAAACTGTTTTTT
TRBV4-1,TRBJ2-3,-,-,CASSQGRRSTDTQYF,TGCGCCAGCAGCCAAGGGAGGCGGAGCACAGATACGCAGTATTTT
TRBV5-1,TRBJ2-1,-,few,CASSLDAGLEYNEQFF,TGCGCCAGCAGCTTGGACGCAGGGTTAGAATACAATGAGCAGTTCTTC
TRBV28,TRBJ2-3,-,-,CASRVGTNTDTQYF,TGTGCCAGCAGAGTCGGGACGAACACAGATACGCAGTATTTT
TRBV5-8,TRBJ2-3,-,few,CASSLRDTQYF,TGTGCCAGCAGCTTGAGGGATACGCAGTATTTT
TRBV4-2,TRBJ2-3,TRBD2,-,CASSQETSGRKDTQYF,TGTGCCAGCAGCCAAGAGACTAGCGGGAGGAAAGATACGCAGTATTTT
TRBV7-9,TRBJ1-4,-,once,CASSLGQGNEKLFF,TGTGCCAGCAGCTTAGGGCAGGGTAACGAAAAACTGTTTTTT
TRBV7-8,TRBJ1-1,TRBD1,-,CASSAGTGLRTEAFF,TGTGCCAGCAGCGCCGGGACAGGGCTAAGGACTGAAGCTTTCTTT
TRBV19,TRBJ2-3,TRBD1,-,CASSTGTGIDTQYF,TGTGCCAGTAGTACCGGGACAGGGATAGATACGCAGTATTTT
TRBV27,TRBJ1-1,TRBD1,-,CASSSPLRTGLSEAFF,TGTGCCAGCAGTTCCCCCCTAAGGACAGGGCTGTCTGAAGCTTTCTTT
TRBV9,TRBJ2-1,TRBD2,few,CASSGNSGSSYNEQFF,TGTGCCAGCAGCGGAAATAGCGGGAGCTCCTACAATGAGCAGTTCTTC
TRBV5-4,TRBJ2-3,TRBD2,-,CASSVSSGRNTDTQYF,TGTGCCAGCAGCGTATCTAGCGGGAGGAATACAGATACGCAGTATTTT
TRBV19,TRBJ2-1,-,-,CASSPEGGILYNEQFF,TGTGCCAGTAGTCCCGAGGGGGGGATTTTATACAATGAGCAGTTCTTC
TRBV11-1,TRBJ2-1,TRBD1,once,CASSPQGTGRHFF,TGTGCCAGCAGCCCACAGGGGACCGGGCGCCACTTCTTC
TRBV4-3,TRBJ2-1,-,-,CASSQTVSPYNEQFF,TGCGCCAGCAGCCAAACGGTTTCTCCCTACAATGAGCAGTTCTTC
TRBV7-9,TRBJ1-2,-,-,CASSPQSTYGYTF,TGTGCCAGCAGCCCACAGAGTACCTATGGCTACACCTTC
TRBV7-2,TRBJ2-7,-,medium-sized,CASSLSRDYEQYF,TGTGCCAGCAGCCTCTCACGCGACTACGAGCAGTACTTC
TRBV5-1,TRBJ1-2,TRBD1,-,CASSLEGGYGYTF,TGCGCCAGCAGCTTGGAAGGGGGCTACGGCTACACCTTC
TRBV2,TRBJ2-3,TRBD2,-,CASSEKGAAGGYTDTQYF,TGTGCCAGCAGTGAAAAGGGCGCGGCGGGAGGGTACACAGATACGCAGTATTTT
TRBV15,TRBJ1-5,-,-,CATSRDRWGGDQPQHF,TGTGCCACCAGCAGAGATCGTTGGGGCGGGGATCAGCCCCAGCATTTT
TRBV2,TRBJ2-7,-,-,CASSEGNSYEQYF,TGTGCCAGCAGTGAAGGGAACTCCTACGAGCAGTACTTC
TRBV5-1,TRBJ2-7,-,-,CASSPSRISSYEQYF,TGCGCCAGCAGCCCATCTAGAATTTCGTCCTACGAGCAGTACTTC
TRBV9,TRBJ1-1,-,-,CASSVSPGRAEAFF,TGTGCCAGCAGCGTATCACCAGGCCGGGCTGAAGCTTTCTTT
TRBV7-3,TRBJ2-2,-,-,CASSLNSGFPNTGELFF,TGTGCCAGCAGCTTAAATTCTGGCTTCCCCAACACCGGGGAGCTGTTTTTT
TRBV9,TRBJ1-2,-,once,CASSRENNYGYTF,TGTGCCAGCAGCAGAGAGAATAACTATGGCTACACCTTC
TRBV10-3,TRBJ2-1,-,-,CAISEWTVSYNEQFF,TGTGCCATCAGTGAGTGGACGGTCTCCTACAATGAGCAGTTCTTC
TRBV5-6,TRBJ2-5,-,-,CASSVGPQETQYF,TGTGCCAGCAGCGTCGGACCCCAAGAGACCCAGTACTTC
TRBV13,TRBJ1-2,-,-,CASSFAFNRVDYGYTF,TGTGCCAGCAGCTTCGCCTTTAACAGGGTAGACTATGGCTACACCTTC
TRBV7-9,TRBJ2-1,-,-,CASSFYMETEQFF,TGTGCCAGCAGCTTTTATATGGAGACGGAGCAGTTCTTC
TRBV7-8,TRBJ1-4,-,-,CASSLSRTGSNEKLFF,TGTGCCAGCAGCCTCTCCCGAACAGGGTCTAATGAAAAACTGTTTTTT
TRBV4-1,TRBJ2-2,TRBD2,-,CASSRAGGPDTGELFF,TGCGCCAGCAGTCGAGCGGGAGGGCCGGACACCGGGGAGCTGTTTTTT
TRBV19,TRBJ2-7,-,-,CASSRGYEQYF,TGTGCCAGTAGTAGGGGTTACGAGCAGTACTTC
TRBV10-1,TRBJ2-3,-,-,CASSPIPSDTQYF,TGCGCCAGCAGCCCCATACCTTCAGATACGCAGTATTTT
TRBV19,TRBJ2-2,-,-,CASSSDSRNTGELFF,TGTGCCAGTAGTTCCGACAGCCGAAACACCGGGGAGCTGTTTTTT
TRBV14,TRBJ1-1,-,-,CASSQVGAGAEAFF,TGTGCCAGCAGCCAAGTTGGCGCAGGGGCTGAAGCTTTCTTT
TRBV28,TRBJ1-1,-,-,CASSLLSPDRNTEAFF,TGTGCCAGCAGTTTATTAAGTCCGGACAGGAACACTGAAGCTTTCTTT
TRBV11-2,TRBJ1-2,-,-,CASRIQGGPNYGYTF,TGTGCCAGCAGAATACAGGGAGGCCCTAACTATGGCTACACCTTC
TRBV5-8,TRBJ2-7,TRBD2,-,CASSLPSGRADIDEQYF,TGTGCCAGCAGCTTGCCTAGCGGGAGGGCCGATATCGACGAGCAGTACTTC
TRBV2,TRBJ2-5,TRBD1,-,CASRHRGVGETQYF,TGTGCCAGCAGGCACAGGGGAGTAGGAGAGACCCAGTACTTC
TRBV6-5,TRBJ2-7,TRBD2,few,CASSRSGRQSYEQYF,TGTGCCAGCAGTCGTAGCGGGAGGCAGTCCTACGAGCAGTACTTC
TRBV6-6,TRBJ2-5,TRBD2,-,CASSYVGRAGGETQYF,TGTGCCAGCAGTTACGTCGGGAGGGCCGGGGGAGAGACCCAGTACTTC
TRBV19,TRBJ1-5,-,once,CASSRRDGGQPQHF,TGTGCCAGTAGTAGACGTGACGGAGGGCAGCCCCAGCATTTT
TRBV27,TRBJ1-6,-,-,CASKEQGSYNSPLHF,TGTGCCAGCAAGGAACAGGGATCCTATAATTCACCCCTCCACTTT